These 9 T cell receptor beta chains came from one sample sequenced in a study of CXCR3 chemokines and chemotherapy response in bladder cancer. Each CDR3 protein gets one entry after TCRdb re-called the PCR reads with MiXCR. The sample holds more than 4,500 distinct CDR3 sequences, around 15% seen once. This specimen was taken from a patient whose treatment included neoadjuvant chemotherapy. The receptors were sampled from a human donor with bladder cancer that responded to neoadjuvant chemotherapy.

The sample holds many counts of this clonotype. This rearrangement joins TRBV30 to TRBJ1-6; TRBD1 matches 9 bases. This CDR3 region has 14 residues. Germline lookup yields CDR1 GTSNPN and CDR2 SVGIG (reference sequence). V shed 4 bases and J 8 bases; nucleotides not matched to a gene: 6. The CDR3 region is CAWNLGQGHSPLHF. The CDR3 nucleotides read TGTGCCTGGAACCTTGGACAGGGGCATTCACCCCTCCACTTT.

This clonotype ranks as medium-sized (0.01 to 0.1%). The genes are TRBV6-6 and TRBJ2-1; TRBD2 aligns across 16 bases. The V gene's germline CDR1 is MNHNY and CDR2 SVGAGI (reference sequence). The CDR3 loop spans 15 amino acids. Trimming took 6 bases from V and 7 from J; bases not matched to a gene: 3. The CDR3: CASSRGLAGGNEQFF. The CDR3 DNA follows: TGTGCCAGCAGCCGGGGACTAGCGGGGGGGAATGAGCAGTTCTTC.

This clonotype was detected many times. CDR3: CASSETGVLAGELFF. The CDR3 DNA follows: TGTGCCAGCAGCGAGACAGGGGTTTTGGCCGGGGAGCTGTTTTTT. This rearrangement joins TRBV9 to TRBJ2-2; TRBD1 matches at 8 bases. This CDR3 comprises 15 residues. V dropped 3 bases and J dropped 6; count of bases not matched to a gene: 7. Germline lookup yields CDR1 SGDLS and CDR2 YYNGEE.

This clonotype has just a few counts. The chain is built from TRBV7-9 and TRBJ1-2; 11 positions agree with TRBD1. The CDR3 runs to 16 residues. Germline loops: CDR1 SEHNR, CDR2 FQNEAQ (reference sequence). CDR3 DNA sequence: TGTGTCAGAAGCCCGGACAGGGGGCAGGCTAACTATGGCTACACCTTC. Protein product: CVRSPDRGQANYGYTF. The whole variable domain, filled in from reference TRBV7-9 and TRBJ1-2, reads DTGVSQNPRHKITKRGQNVTFRCDPISEHNRLYWYRQTLGQGPEFLTYFQNEAQLEKSRLLSDRFSAERPKGSFSTLEIQRTEQGDSAMYLCVRSPDRGQANYGYTFGSGTRLTVV.

The gene calls are TRBV25-1 and TRBJ1-6; 9 bases fit TRBD1. V was clipped by 4 bases and J by 7 bases; unmatched bases: 2. Per germline, CDR1 MGHDK and CDR2 SYGVNS. This CDR3 region has 14 residues. In DNA form, the CDR3 reads TGTGCCAGCAGTGTTGGACAGGGGAATTCACCCCTCCACTTT. It yields the protein CASSVGQGNSPLHF.

This clonotype occurred many times. This chain uses TRBV6-5 with TRBJ2-7; 9 bases map to TRBD1. The V and J ends lost 5 bases and 3 bases, in that order; junction bases with no gene match: 11. The CDR3 contains 16 residues. Germline V lookup: CDR1 MNHEY, CDR2 SVGAGI. The CDR3 spells CASSLDSGTGSYEQYF. The CDR3 nucleotides read TGTGCCAGCAGTCTAGACTCGGGGACAGGGAGCTACGAGCAGTACTTC.

The chain couples TRBV10-2 to TRBJ1-6; D unresolved. Trimming removed 6 bases at V and 0 bases at J, with 12 bases between. Germline loops: CDR1 WSHSY, CDR2 SAAADI. CDR3 length: 16 residues. CDR3 DNA: TGCGCCAGCAGCCCGGGAGATAGCTCCTATAATTCACCCCTCCACTTT. This gives the protein CASSPGDSSYNSPLHF.

The table lists this clonotype with a few counts. This likely came from a read error, as a far larger clone is one base away. The chain has TRBV6-1 and TRBJ2-1; 10 nucleotides match TRBD2. This CDR3 has 14 residues. After removal of 6 bases from V and 2 bases from J, the junction contained 1 base not matched to a gene. The germline V gene encodes CDR1 MNHNS and CDR2 SASEGT. The CDR3 DNA reads as TGTGCCAGCAGACTAGCGGGACCCTACAATGAGCAGTTCTTC. Protein: CASRLAGPYNEQFF.

Notes on this clonotype: A read error is the likely source, as a far larger clone sits one nucleotide away. The genes are TRBV6-2 or TRBV6-3 and TRBJ1-1; no clear D gene. Germline-derived CDR1 and CDR2 are MNHEY and SVGEGT. There are 15 residues in the CDR3. V was cut by 7 bases and J by 5 bases, with 20 bases left in between. The CDR3 nucleotides read TGTGCCAGCACTTCCTGGACCGGAGGGCCGACTGAAGCTTTCTTT. It yields the protein CASTSWTGGPTEAFF.